Included here is one TCR beta chain sequence, with context. Its antigen remains unidentified. V lost 0 bases and J 3 bases, leaving 8 bases between the germline ends. The CDR3 length is 14 residues. Germline CDR1 KGHSH, CDR2 LQKENI. The data stem from a study of identifying expanded T cells in peripheral blood. Study findings and constraints: Two-week clone count variance significantly increased as total template count grew. Over approximately two and four weeks, about 15 and 19 clones changed, versus roughly 1.1 between replicates.

Sequenced by immunoSEQ multiplex PCR; TCRdb stores in-frame clones only, minus some. Of tens of thousands of clones listed, 88% are singletons. The sequencing sample was made of blood. This receptor was identified in a person aged 18 to 75 in good health. This chain uses TRBV18 with TRBJ2-5; D unresolved. CDR3 in amino acids: CASSPPSQKETQYF. The DNA for the CDR3 is TGTGCCAGCTCACCACCGTCACAGAAAGAGACCCAGTACTTC.